Listed below are T cell receptor beta chains from one sample, sequenced in a study of post-analysis software for immune sequencing data. MiXCR, applied by TCRdb to the PCR reads, yields one record per CDR3 protein. This sample yields about 800,000 distinct CDR3 sequences, of which roughly 30% are seen a single time; roughly 0.53% belongs to the top ten. Sequencing was carried out using blood. The receptors derive from a girl under 18 with multiple sclerosis. CDR3s include the opening cysteine and the closing phenylalanine or tryptophan. The D gene is left open where the match is weak. A row's size may be missing; if present it is once, few, many or a size class.

CDR3: CASSVGQFGDTQYF; DNA: TGTGCCAGCAGCGTAGGGCAATTTGGGGATACGCAGTATTTT; size: many; J: TRBJ2-3; V: TRBV9; D: .
CDR3: CASSLEREADTQYF; DNA: .; size: .; J: TRBJ2-3; V: TRBV27; D: .
CDR3: CASSQVRGGAQPQHF; DNA: TGCGCCAGCAGCCAAGTACGGGGGGGTGCTCAGCCCCAGCATTTT; size: few; J: TRBJ1-5; V: TRBV4-1; D: .
CDR3: CASRGRGTRALAQYF; DNA: TGTGCCAGCAGGGGCCGGGGGACGAGAGCATTGGCGCAGTATTTT; size: .; J: TRBJ2-3; V: TRBV12-3/TRBV12-4; D: .
CDR3: CASSVDLVYGYTF; DNA: TGTGCCAGCAGCGTAGACCTCGTCTATGGCTACACCTTC; size: .; J: TRBJ1-2; V: TRBV9; D: .
CDR3: CASSGGVWNTEAFF; DNA: TGCGCCAGCAGCGGGGGGGTCTGGAACACTGAAGCTTTCTTT; size: few; J: TRBJ1-1; V: TRBV5-1; D: .
CDR3: CATSDNRDTSARGYTF; DNA: TGTGCCACCAGTGACAACCGGGACACCTCCGCTCGGGGCTACACCTTC; size: few; J: TRBJ1-2; V: TRBV24-1; D: .
CDR3: CASSPQGWGYNEQFF; DNA: TGTGCCAGCAGTCCACAGGGATGGGGATACAATGAGCAGTTCTTC; size: .; J: TRBJ2-1; V: TRBV12-3/TRBV12-4; D: .
CDR3: CSAAEGGQPSNEQFF; DNA: TGCAGTGCCGCCGAGGGCGGGCAACCCTCCAATGAGCAGTTCTTC; size: many; J: TRBJ2-1; V: TRBV20-1; D: .
CDR3: CASSLYPASSTGELFF; DNA: TGCGCCAGCAGCTTGTATCCGGCCTCAAGCACCGGGGAGCTGTTTTTT; size: .; J: TRBJ2-2; V: TRBV5-1; D: .
CDR3: CASRTYGTANSPLHF; DNA: TGTGCCAGCAGAACCTACGGGACCGCCAATTCACCCCTCCACTTT; size: .; J: TRBJ1-6; V: TRBV6-5; D: .
CDR3: CASSRTSATGEQYF; DNA: TGTGCCAGCAGCCGGACTAGCGCCACCGGCGAGCAGTACTTC; size: .; J: TRBJ2-7; V: TRBV16; D: TRBD2
CDR3: CASSLQTIRGTEAFF; DNA: TGCGCCAGCAGCTTACAGACGATCCGCGGGACTGAAGCTTTCTTT; size: once; J: TRBJ1-1; V: TRBV5-1; D: .
CDR3: CSALAGGIDTQYF; DNA: TGCAGCGCATTAGCGGGGGGTATAGATACGCAGTATTTT; size: .; J: TRBJ2-3; V: TRBV29-1; D: TRBD2
CDR3: CATSNPGPLETQYF; DNA: TGTGCCACCAGCAACCCGGGGCCGTTAGAGACCCAGTACTTC; size: few; J: TRBJ2-5; V: TRBV15; D: .
CDR3: CASSPRQGNYEQYF; DNA: TGTGCCAGCAGCCCTCGACAGGGGAACTACGAGCAGTACTTC; size: few; J: TRBJ2-7; V: TRBV6-6; D: TRBD1
CDR3: CASSLSAEKLFF; DNA: TGTGCCAGCAGCTTGTCGGCGGAAAAACTGTTTTTT; size: .; J: TRBJ1-4; V: TRBV5-6; D: .
CDR3: CSVGQGTGQPQHF; DNA: TGCAGCGTTGGACAGGGGACTGGACAGCCCCAGCATTTT; size: many; J: TRBJ1-5; V: TRBV29-1; D: TRBD1
CDR3: CASSFVLAGPRGDTQYF; DNA: TGTGCCAGCAGTTTCGTACTAGCGGGGCCGAGGGGAGATACGCAGTATTTT; size: .; J: TRBJ2-3; V: TRBV28; D: TRBD2
CDR3: CASSRILSGSHEQYF; DNA: TGCGCCAGCAGTCGCATCTTGAGTGGCAGTCACGAGCAGTACTTC; size: .; J: TRBJ2-7; V: TRBV23-1; D: .
CDR3: CASSPLGTGKLDEQYF; DNA: TGTGCCAGCAGCCCATTAGGGACAGGGAAATTGGACGAGCAGTACTTC; size: few; J: TRBJ2-7; V: TRBV6-1; D: TRBD1
CDR3: CASSFWRRPYEQYF; DNA: TGTGCCAGCAGTTTTTGGCGGAGGCCCTACGAGCAGTACTTC; size: .; J: TRBJ2-7; V: TRBV27; D: .
CDR3: CASSRAGGAFRYF; DNA: TGTGCCAGCAGTCGAGCAGGGGGGGCTTTCCGGTACTTC; size: few; J: TRBJ2-7; V: TRBV28; D: .
CDR3: CASSPEELAMNEQFF; DNA: TGCGCCAGCAGCCCTGAAGAACTAGCAATGAATGAGCAGTTCTTC; size: .; J: TRBJ2-1; V: TRBV4-1; D: .
CDR3: CASSYVGVGKDTEAFF; DNA: TGTGCCAGCAGTTACGTGGGGGTCGGGAAAGACACTGAAGCTTTCTTT; size: .; J: TRBJ1-1; V: TRBV6-5; D: .